This TCR beta chain was identified during a study of shared clonotypes between healthy human individuals. General study results and limits: What naive subsets generally showed was a larger estimated richness than memory subsets showed.

The germline CDR1 and CDR2 sequences are SEHNR and FQNEAQ (reference sequence). The CDR3 is made up of 16 amino acids. V lost 2 bases to trimming and J lost 4 bases; unmatched junction nucleotides: 6. Details on this clone: The antigen remains unidentified.

CD45RO-negative, CCR7-selected cells formed the naive CD8 fraction, which excluded terminally differentiated effector memory CD45RA+ cells. Sequenced by immunoSEQ multiplex PCR; TCRdb stores in-frame clones only, minus some. The sample lists just over 2,000,000 clones, approximately 95% occurring once. The rearrangement links TRBV7-9 to TRBJ1-3; 9 nucleotides line up with TRBD1. The source of this sequence is a young man in good health. Sequences were obtained from naive CD8+ T cells sorted from blood. CDR3 loop: CASSLSDRGPGNTIYF. The CDR3 DNA reads as TGTGCCAGCAGCTTATCGGACAGGGGTCCCGGAAACACCATATATTTT.